This paragraph reports one TCR beta chain. Sequencing was performed with immunoSEQ multiplex PCR; in TCRdb, only in-frame clones are kept and a portion is missing. The sample consists of 100,000 to 150,000 clones, 65% to 90% of them appearing once. This sample was taken from a study of blood T cell repertoires in COVID-19. Overall study: Samples of COVID-19 (acute and convalescent) were obtained from the United States, Italy and Spain. T cells, B-cell-depleted T cells, or PBMCs provided the cDNA or gDNA that served as material.

This TCR was recovered from a woman of 80 years or more with acute or convalescent COVID-19. The sequenced material came from peripheral blood.

The CDR3 region has the DNA TGTGCCAGTAGTCAAGCGGGGGATCACGTAGGTGAGCAGTTCTTC. It yields the protein CASSQAGDHVGEQFF. V is TRBV19 and J is TRBJ2-1, with TRBD2 identical over 8 bases. V shed 5 bases and J 9 bases; nucleotides not matched to a gene: 12. The germline V gene encodes CDR1 LNHDA and CDR2 SQIVND (reference sequence). CDR3 length equals 15 residues.